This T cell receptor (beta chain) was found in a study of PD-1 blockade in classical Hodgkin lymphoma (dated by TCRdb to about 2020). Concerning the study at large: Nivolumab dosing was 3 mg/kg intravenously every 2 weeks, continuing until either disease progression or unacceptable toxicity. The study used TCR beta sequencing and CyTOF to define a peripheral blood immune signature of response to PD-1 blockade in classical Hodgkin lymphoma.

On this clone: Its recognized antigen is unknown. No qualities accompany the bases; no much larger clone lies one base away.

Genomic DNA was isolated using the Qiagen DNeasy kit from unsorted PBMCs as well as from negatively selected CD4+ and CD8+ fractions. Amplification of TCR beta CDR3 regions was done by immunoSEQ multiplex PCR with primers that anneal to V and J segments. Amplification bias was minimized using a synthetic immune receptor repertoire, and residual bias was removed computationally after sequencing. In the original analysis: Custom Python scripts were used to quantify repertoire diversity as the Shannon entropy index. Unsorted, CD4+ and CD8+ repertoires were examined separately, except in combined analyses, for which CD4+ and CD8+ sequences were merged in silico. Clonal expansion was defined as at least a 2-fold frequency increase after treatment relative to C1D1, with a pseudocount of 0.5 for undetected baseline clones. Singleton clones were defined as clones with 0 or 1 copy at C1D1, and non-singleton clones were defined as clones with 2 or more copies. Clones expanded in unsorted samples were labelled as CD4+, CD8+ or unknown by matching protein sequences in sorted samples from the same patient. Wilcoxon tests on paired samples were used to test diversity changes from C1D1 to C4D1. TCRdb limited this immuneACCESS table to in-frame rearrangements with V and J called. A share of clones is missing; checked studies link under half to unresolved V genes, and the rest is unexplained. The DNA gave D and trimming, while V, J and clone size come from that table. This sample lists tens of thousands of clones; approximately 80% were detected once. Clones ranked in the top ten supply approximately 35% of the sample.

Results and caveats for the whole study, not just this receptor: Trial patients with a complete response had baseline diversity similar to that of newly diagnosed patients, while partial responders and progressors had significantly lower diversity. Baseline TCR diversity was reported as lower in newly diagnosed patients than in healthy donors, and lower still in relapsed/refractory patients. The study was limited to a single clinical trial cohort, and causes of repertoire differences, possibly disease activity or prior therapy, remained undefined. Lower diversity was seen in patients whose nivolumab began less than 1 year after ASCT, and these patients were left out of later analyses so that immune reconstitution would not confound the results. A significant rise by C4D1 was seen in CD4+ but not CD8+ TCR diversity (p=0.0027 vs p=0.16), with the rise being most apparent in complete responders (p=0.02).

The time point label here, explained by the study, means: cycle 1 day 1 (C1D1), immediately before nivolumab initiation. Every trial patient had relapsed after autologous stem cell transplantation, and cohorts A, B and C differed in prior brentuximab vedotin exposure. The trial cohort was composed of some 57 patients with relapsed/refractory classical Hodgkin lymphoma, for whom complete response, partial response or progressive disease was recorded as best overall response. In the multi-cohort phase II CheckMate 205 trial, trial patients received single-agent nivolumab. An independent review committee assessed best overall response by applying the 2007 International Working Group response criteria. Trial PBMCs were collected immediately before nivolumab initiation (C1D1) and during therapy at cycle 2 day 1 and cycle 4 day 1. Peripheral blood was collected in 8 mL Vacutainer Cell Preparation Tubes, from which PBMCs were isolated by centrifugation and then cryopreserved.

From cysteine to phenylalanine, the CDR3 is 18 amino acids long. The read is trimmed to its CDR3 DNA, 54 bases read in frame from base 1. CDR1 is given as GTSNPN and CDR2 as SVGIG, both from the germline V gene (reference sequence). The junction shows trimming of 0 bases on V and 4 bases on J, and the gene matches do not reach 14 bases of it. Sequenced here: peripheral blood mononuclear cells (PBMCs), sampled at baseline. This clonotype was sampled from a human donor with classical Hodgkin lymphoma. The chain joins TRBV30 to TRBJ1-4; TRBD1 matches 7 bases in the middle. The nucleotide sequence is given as TGTGCCTGGAGTGTAGGGCGGACAGGAAAGGCCCTTAATGAAAAACTGTTTTTT. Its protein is CAWSVGRTGKALNEKLFF.